Following are 3 T cell receptor beta chains from one sample sequenced in a study of T cells in Graves' hyperthyroidism and ophthalmopathy. TCR beta CDR3 sequences were amplified from RNA transcripts. First-round RT-PCR targeting the TCR CDR3 was performed with the HTBI primer set. From the multiplex PCR reads, TCRdb called clonotypes with MiXCR, one entry per CDR3 protein. Seen here are some 500,000 distinct CDR3 sequences, roughly 24% observed once, and the top ten hold roughly 12%. The sequencing input was blood. The receptors here all came from a woman in her twenties or thirties with Graves' ophthalmopathy.

This chain uses TRBV29-1 with TRBJ2-5; the D call may be TRBD1 or TRBD2 (5 bases each). The CDR3 runs 14 residues. V lost 4 bases and J 3 bases, leaving 15 bases between the germline ends. The germline V gene has CDR1 SQVTM and CDR2 ANQGSEA. The CDR3 here is CSVVKRGMKETQYF. CDR3 DNA: TGCAGCGTTGTAAAGAGGGGAATGAAAGAGACCCAGTACTTC. Supplemented by reference TRBV29-1 and TRBJ2-5, the full variable domain reads SAVISQKPSRDICQRGTSLTIQCQVDSQVTMMFWYRQQPGQSLTLIATANQGSEATYESGFVIDKFPISRPNLTFSTLTVSNMSPEDSSIYLCSVVKRGMKETQYFGPGTRLLVL.

This clonotype was detected ten times or more. The V gene is TRBV20-1, the J gene TRBJ1-2; D unresolved. Germline CDR1 reads DFQATT; CDR2 reads SNEGSKA (reference sequence). The CDR3 extends over 14 amino acids. The ends were cut back, 0 bases at V and 8 bases at J, with 16 bases in the middle. The CDR3 here is CSAREPISTNGYTF. The CDR3 nucleotides read TGCAGTGCTAGAGAGCCGATCAGTACCAACGGCTACACCTTC.

This clonotype has at least ten counts. The CDR3 here is CASSLYRVGNTIYF. CDR3 DNA sequence: TGTGCCAGCAGCCTCTACAGGGTGGGAAACACCATATATTTT. The chain uses TRBV6-1 and TRBJ1-3; tentatively, D is TRBD1 (6 bases). The CDR3 runs to 14 residues. Germline V gives CDR1 MNHNS, CDR2 SASEGT. V was shortened by 6 bases and J by 4 bases, with 13 bases between the two germline ends.